Below are 8 T cell receptor beta chains sequenced from a single sample in a study of identical twins. TCRdb reanalysed the 5' RACE reads using MiXCR and keeps one entry per CDR3 protein. The sample lists 1.5 million or so distinct CDR3 sequences; less than 35% were seen once. The specimen was cord blood. Every receptor here comes from a newborn girl in good health.

This clonotype was counted ten times or more. The V gene is TRBV6-5, the J gene TRBJ2-7; 8 bases agree with TRBD1. This CDR3 comprises 15 residues. Looked up from germline, CDR1 is MNHEY and CDR2 is SVGAGI. V shed 5 bases, J shed 1 base, and the junction held 7 bases outside the gene matches. For the CDR3, the DNA is TGTGCCAGCAGTAAAACCAGACAGGGGTCCTACGAGCAGTACTTC. Translating gives CASSKTRQGSYEQYF.

The sample holds a few counts of this clonotype. The V call is TRBV20-1, the J call TRBJ2-7; the D is unclear. This CDR3 has 12 residues. The ends were cut back, 0 bases at V and 3 bases at J, with 6 bases in the middle. Germline values: CDR1 DFQATT, CDR2 SNEGSKA (reference sequence). CDR3 nucleotides: TGCAGTGCTAGAGATTGGGACTACGAGCAGTACTTC. Translation gives CSARDWDYEQYF.

The genes are TRBV20-1 and TRBJ1-6, with D unresolved. V lost 7 bases and J lost 0, with 13 bases in between. Germline V gives CDR1 DFQATT, CDR2 SNEGSKA (reference sequence). The CDR3 covers 15 residues. This chain's CDR3 is CSVPVGSSYNSPLHF. The CDR3 region has the DNA TGCAGTGTCCCAGTCGGCAGCTCCTATAATTCACCCCTCCACTTT.

This clonotype was counted between two and nine times. The V gene is TRBV6-6, the J gene TRBJ2-7; 12 positions agree with TRBD2. The germline V gene has CDR1 MNHNY and CDR2 SVGAGI (reference sequence). J lost 6 bases, V lost 2 bases, and 8 bases had no gene match. There are 16 residues in the CDR3. The DNA for the CDR3 is TGTGCCAGCAGTTACGCCCCTAGCGGGAGGGATGGCGAGCAGTACTTC. Translation: CASSYAPSGRDGEQYF.

This clonotype was counted between two and nine times. V usage is TRBV27 and J usage is TRBJ1-1; TRBD1 aligns across 9 bases. The V gene end was trimmed by 1 base and the J gene end by 4 bases; junction bases not matched to a gene: 10. Germline V gene sequence: CDR1 MNHEY, CDR2 SMNVEV (reference sequence). CDR3 length: 17 amino acids. The CDR3 nucleotides read TGTGCCAGCAGTTTATGGGTAAGGGGACAGGGTGTCACTGAAGCTTTCTTT. This encodes CASSLWVRGQGVTEAFF.

The chain links TRBV20-1 to TRBJ1-2, with D perhaps TRBD1 (5 bases). Germline CDR1 and CDR2: DFQATT and SNEGSKA (reference sequence). Trimming removed 3 bases at V and 5 bases at J, with 16 bases between. This CDR3 has 14 amino acids. CDR3 in DNA: TGCAGTGCTAGCTCTTCCAGGGTACTGTATGGCTACACCTTC. Translating gives CSASSSRVLYGYTF.

The J gene is TRBJ2-1, the V gene TRBV10-2; a possible D gene is TRBD2 (5 bases). The V end was cut by 6 bases, the J end by 8 bases, with 14 bases between. Germline lookup yields CDR1 WSHSY and CDR2 SAAADI. CDR3 length equals 13 residues. CDR3 sequence reads: CASRDLLRDEQFF. The CDR3 nucleotides read TGCGCCAGCAGGGATCTTCTGCGGGATGAGCAGTTCTTC.

The sample holds a few counts of this clonotype. V and J are TRBV7-9 and TRBJ1-3; the D gene is possibly TRBD1 (6 bases). CDR1 SEHNR and CDR2 FQNEAQ come from the germline V gene (reference sequence). The CDR3 extends over 13 amino acids. V was shortened by 9 bases and J by 4 bases, with 13 bases between the two germline ends. In DNA form, the CDR3 reads TGTGCCAGTCTACCAGGGGACGGAAACACCATATATTTT. It is translated as CASLPGDGNTIYF.